These T cell receptor beta chains were read from a single sample in a study of cytomegalovirus exposure and HLA in healthy donors. Sequenced by immunoSEQ multiplex PCR; TCRdb stores in-frame clones only, minus some. The table has 100,000 to 150,000 clones, around 77% seen once. Source material: PBMCs. Receptor source: a woman aged 45-65 years in good health and CMV-seronegative. Each CDR3 is given with its conserved first and last residue. A D gene is named only where the DNA matches it firmly. The size entry is marked missing in some rows and otherwise reads once, few, many or a size class.

TRBD1 | . | TRBJ1-3 | 16 | TRBV7-2 | CASSLEWRTGRDTIYF | TGTGCCAGCAGCTTAGAGTGGCGGACAGGGAGAGACACCATATATTTT
. | . | TRBJ2-3 | 15 | TRBV7-3 | CASSPGGTTTDTQYF | TGTGCCAGCAGCCCTGGCGGGACGACCACAGATACGCAGTATTTT
. | . | TRBJ2-3 | 14 | TRBV5-4 | CASSWGVVTDTQYF | TGTGCCAGCAGCTGGGGGGTGGTCACAGATACGCAGTATTTT
. | . | TRBJ1-5 | 15 | TRBV4-1 | CASSQAPSSNQPQHF | TGCGCCAGCAGCCAAGCCCCGAGTAGCAATCAGCCCCAGCATTTT
. | . | TRBJ2-2 | 15 | TRBV5-6 | CASSQDYRNTGELFF | TGTGCCAGCAGTCAAGACTATCGGAACACCGGGGAGCTGTTTTTT
. | few | TRBJ2-6 | 18 | TRBV7-8 | CASSLWWGEGSGANVLTF | TGTGCCAGCAGCTTATGGTGGGGAGAGGGCTCTGGGGCCAACGTCCTGACTTTC
TRBD1 | few | TRBJ1-2 | 16 | TRBV4-3 | CASSQAYPDRVYGYTF | TGCGCCAGCAGCCAAGCCTATCCGGACAGGGTCTATGGCTACACCTTC
. | . | TRBJ1-4 | 14 | TRBV7-2 | CASSSDEGDEKLFF | TGTGCCAGCAGCTCGGATGAGGGAGATGAAAAACTGTTTTTT
. | . | TRBJ2-2 | 14 | TRBV5-6 | CASSFILGPGELFF | TGTGCCAGCAGCTTCATCCTTGGGCCCGGGGAGCTGTTTTTT
TRBD2 | few | TRBJ2-7 | 14 | TRBV11-2 | CASSIRDYLYEQYF | TGTGCCAGCAGCATCCGGGACTACCTCTACGAGCAGTACTTC
. | . | TRBJ2-6 | 16 | TRBV9 | CASSADLYSGANVLTF | TGTGCCAGCAGCGCAGACTTGTACTCTGGGGCCAACGTCCTGACTTTC
TRBD1 | . | TRBJ1-1 | 16 | TRBV5-1 | CASSLAQGAVNTEAFF | TGCGCCAGCAGCTTGGCCCAGGGGGCGGTTAACACTGAAGCTTTCTTT
. | . | TRBJ1-1 | 15 | TRBV5-1 | CASSLAGFENTEAFF | TGCGCCAGCAGCTTGGCGGGTTTTGAAAACACTGAAGCTTTCTTT
. | . | TRBJ2-1 | 15 | TRBV9 | CASSDAGTIYNEQFF | TGTGCCAGCAGTGACGCTGGGACAATCTACAATGAGCAGTTCTTC
. | once | TRBJ2-3 | 14 | TRBV27 | CASSLSGPTDTQYF | TGTGCCAGCAGTTTAAGCGGGCCCACAGATACGCAGTATTTT
. | . | TRBJ2-2 | 17 | TRBV4-1 | CASSQDGWGANTGELFF | TGCGCCAGCAGCCAAGACGGGTGGGGGGCGAACACCGGGGAGCTGTTTTTT
. | . | TRBJ2-3 | 15 | TRBV6-6 | CASSVREWSTDTQYF | TGTGCCAGCAGTGTTCGGGAGTGGAGCACAGATACGCAGTATTTT
. | . | TRBJ2-5 | 15 | TRBV7-2 | CASSGSGGRRETQYF | TGTGCCAGCAGCGGTAGCGGAGGCCGGCGGGAGACCCAGTACTTC
. | . | TRBJ1-6 | 17 | TRBV30 | CAWSANTGSSYNSPLHF | TGTGCCTGGAGTGCTAACACAGGGAGCTCCTATAATTCACCCCTCCACTTT
. | . | TRBJ1-2 | 14 | TRBV25-1 | CASSDQTVNYGYTF | TGTGCCAGCAGTGACCAAACAGTAAACTATGGCTACACCTTC
. | . | TRBJ1-1 | 14 | TRBV10-3 | CAINGEAQPSEAFF | TGTGCCATCAATGGGGAGGCACAGCCCTCTGAAGCTTTCTTT
TRBD1 | . | TRBJ2-2 | 15 | TRBV27 | CASSPTGVSTGELFF | TGTGCCAGCAGTCCGACAGGGGTCTCCACCGGGGAGCTGTTTTTT
. | . | TRBJ1-2 | 14 | TRBV5-4 | CASSLDRVGYGYTF | TGTGCCAGCAGCTTGGACAGGGTTGGCTATGGCTACACCTTC
. | . | TRBJ1-6 | 14 | TRBV5-4 | CASNPVGRDSPLHF | TGTGCCAGCAACCCTGTAGGTCGGGATTCACCCCTCCACTTT
TRBD1 | . | TRBJ1-2 | 15 | TRBV19 | CASSPRDRGLFGYTF | TGTGCCAGTAGTCCCCGGGACAGGGGTCTTTTCGGCTACACCTTC
TRBD2 | . | TRBJ2-3 | 13 | TRBV27 | CASQREAADTQYF | TGTGCTTCCCAGCGGGAGGCCGCAGATACGCAGTATTTT
TRBD1 | . | TRBJ1-1 | 20 | TRBV5-1 | CASSLVRRAGGPNLNTEAFF | TGCGCCAGCAGCTTGGTGCGACGGGCAGGGGGCCCAAACTTGAACACTGAAGCTTTCTTT
. | . | TRBJ1-4 | 14 | TRBV5-1 | CASGWREGDEKLFF | TGCGCCAGCGGTTGGAGGGAAGGGGATGAAAAACTGTTTTTT
TRBD1 | . | TRBJ1-1 | 14 | TRBV7-2 | CAVEPGQRNPEAFF | TGTGCCGTCGAACCGGGACAGAGAAACCCTGAAGCTTTCTTT
TRBD2 | . | TRBJ2-3 | 15 | TRBV6-5 | CASSLAGGGTDTQYF | TGTGCCAGCAGCTTAGCGGGAGGGGGCACAGATACGCAGTATTTT
. | . | TRBJ2-1 | 21 | TRBV21-1 | CASSKHDSGTTSGRSNNEQFF | TGTGCCAGCAGCAAACACGACTCGGGGACTACTAGCGGGAGAAGCAACAATGAGCAGTTCTTC
. | . | TRBJ2-3 | 16 | TRBV7-9 | CASSLPGLAGTDTQYF | TGTGCCAGCAGCTTACCTGGACTGGCCGGCACAGATACGCAGTATTTT
. | . | TRBJ2-3 | 14 | TRBV6-4 | CASSRGGGTDTQYF | TGTGCCAGCAGTAGGGGGGGCGGTACAGATACGCAGTATTTT
TRBD2 | . | TRBJ2-7 | 19 | TRBV28 | CASSLSPLLIRRELYEQYF | TGTGCCAGCAGTTTATCTCCCCTTCTGATTCGGCGGGAGCTCTACGAGCAGTACTTC
. | . | TRBJ1-1 | 16 | TRBV6-5 | CASSYSEGSVNTEAFF | TGTGCCAGCAGTTACTCAGAGGGTTCGGTGAACACTGAAGCTTTCTTT
TRBD1 | few | TRBJ1-4 | 14 | TRBV29-1 | CSVQKTGVNEKLFF | TGCAGCGTTCAAAAGACAGGGGTTAATGAAAAACTGTTTTTT
. | . | TRBJ2-3 | 17 | TRBV4-3 | CASSQEGRASSSDTQYF | TGCGCCAGCAGCCAAGAAGGAAGGGCTAGCTCCTCAGATACGCAGTATTTT
. | . | TRBJ2-1 | 14 | TRBV7-3 | CASSLGGTPGEQFF | TGTGCCAGCAGCTTAGGCGGGACTCCTGGTGAGCAGTTCTTC